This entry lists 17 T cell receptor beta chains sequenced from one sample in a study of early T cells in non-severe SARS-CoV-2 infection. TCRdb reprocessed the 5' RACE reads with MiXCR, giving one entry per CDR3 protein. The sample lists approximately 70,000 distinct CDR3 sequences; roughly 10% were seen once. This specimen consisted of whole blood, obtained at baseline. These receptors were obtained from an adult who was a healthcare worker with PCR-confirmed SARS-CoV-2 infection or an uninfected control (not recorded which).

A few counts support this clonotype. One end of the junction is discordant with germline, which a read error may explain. The CDR3 is CASSQAWQGQSSYNEQFF. CDR3 coding DNA: TGCGCCAGCAGTCAAGCGTGGCAAGGTCAAAGCTCCTACAATGAGCAGTTCTTC. The chain uses TRBV4-3 and TRBJ2-1, with D hard to call. The CDR3 is 18 residues long. The germline gives CDR1 LGHNA, CDR2 YSLEER.

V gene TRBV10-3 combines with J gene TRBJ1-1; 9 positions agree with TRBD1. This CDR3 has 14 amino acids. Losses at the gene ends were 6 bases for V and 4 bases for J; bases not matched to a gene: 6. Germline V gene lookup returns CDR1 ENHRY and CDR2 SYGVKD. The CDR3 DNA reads TGTGCCATCAGAAAGGGACAGGGAATCACTGAAGCTTTCTTT. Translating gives CAIRKGQGITEAFF.

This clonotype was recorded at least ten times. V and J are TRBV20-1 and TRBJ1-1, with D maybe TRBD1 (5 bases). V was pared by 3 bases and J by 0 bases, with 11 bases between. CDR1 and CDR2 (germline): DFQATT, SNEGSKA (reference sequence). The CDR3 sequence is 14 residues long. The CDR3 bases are TGCAGTGCTAGCCAGGGTACCTTGAACACTGAAGCTTTCTTT. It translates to CSASQGTLNTEAFF.

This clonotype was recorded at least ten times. This chain's CDR3 is CASSPLGVGNQPQHF. DNA of the CDR3: TGTGCCAGCAGTCCGTTAGGGGTGGGCAATCAGCCCCAGCATTTT. The chain recombines TRBV6-1 with TRBJ1-5; D perhaps matches TRBD1 (5 bases). Germline CDR1 MNHNS, CDR2 SASEGT. CDR3 length equals 15 residues. V lost 5 bases and J 2 bases, leaving 13 bases between the germline ends.

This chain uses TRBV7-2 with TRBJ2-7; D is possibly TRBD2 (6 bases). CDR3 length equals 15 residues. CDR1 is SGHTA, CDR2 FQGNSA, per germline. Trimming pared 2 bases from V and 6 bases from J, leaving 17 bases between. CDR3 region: CASSLNGGRGSEQYF. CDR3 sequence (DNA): TGTGCCAGCAGCTTAAACGGTGGTCGGGGGAGCGAGCAGTACTTC.

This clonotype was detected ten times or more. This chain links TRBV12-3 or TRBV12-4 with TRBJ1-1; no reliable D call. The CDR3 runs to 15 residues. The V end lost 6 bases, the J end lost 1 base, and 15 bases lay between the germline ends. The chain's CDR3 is CASSPDSVRNTEAFF. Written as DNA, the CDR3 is TGTGCCAGCAGCCCCGATTCGGTAAGGAACACTGAAGCTTTCTTT.

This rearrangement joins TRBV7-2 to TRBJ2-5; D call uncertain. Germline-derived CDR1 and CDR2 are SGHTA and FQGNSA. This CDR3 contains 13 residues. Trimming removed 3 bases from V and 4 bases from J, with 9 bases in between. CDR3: CASSLVMLETQYF. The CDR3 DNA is TGTGCCAGCAGCTTGGTGATGCTAGAGACCCAGTACTTC.

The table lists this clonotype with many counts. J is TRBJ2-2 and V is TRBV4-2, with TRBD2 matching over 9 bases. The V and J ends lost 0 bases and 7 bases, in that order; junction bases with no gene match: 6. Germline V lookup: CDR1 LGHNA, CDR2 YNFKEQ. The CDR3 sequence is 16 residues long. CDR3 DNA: TGTGCCAGCAGCCAAGACCCTAGCGGGATAGGCGGGGAGCTGTTTTTT. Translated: CASSQDPSGIGGELFF.

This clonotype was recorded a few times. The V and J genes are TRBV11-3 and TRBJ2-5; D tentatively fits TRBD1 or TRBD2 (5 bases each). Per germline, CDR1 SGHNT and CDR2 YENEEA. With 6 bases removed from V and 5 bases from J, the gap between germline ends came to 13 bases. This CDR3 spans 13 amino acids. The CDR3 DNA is TGTGCCAGCAGTCTTACATGGGGGGAGACCCAGTACTTC. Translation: CASSLTWGETQYF.

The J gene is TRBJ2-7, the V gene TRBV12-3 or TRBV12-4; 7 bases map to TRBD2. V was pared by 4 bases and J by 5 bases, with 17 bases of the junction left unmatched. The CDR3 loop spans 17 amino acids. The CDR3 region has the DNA TGTGCCAGCAGTTCCCTGGGAGGGGAGCGGTCGAAGAACGAGCAGTACTTC. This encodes CASSSLGGERSKNEQYF.

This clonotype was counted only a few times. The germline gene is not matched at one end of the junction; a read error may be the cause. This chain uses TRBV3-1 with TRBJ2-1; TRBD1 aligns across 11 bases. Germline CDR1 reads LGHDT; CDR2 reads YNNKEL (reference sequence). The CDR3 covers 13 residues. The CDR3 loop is CGSGTGGYNEQFF. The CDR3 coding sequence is TGTGGCAGCGGGACAGGGGGATACAATGAGCAGTTCTTC.

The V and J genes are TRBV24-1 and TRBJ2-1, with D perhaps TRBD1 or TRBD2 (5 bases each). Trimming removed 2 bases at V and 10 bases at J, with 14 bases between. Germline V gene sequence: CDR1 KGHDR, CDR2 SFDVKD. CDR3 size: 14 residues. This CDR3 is CATSDSGPTIEQFF. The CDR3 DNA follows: TGTGCCACCAGTGATTCGGGGCCTACAATAGAGCAGTTCTTC.

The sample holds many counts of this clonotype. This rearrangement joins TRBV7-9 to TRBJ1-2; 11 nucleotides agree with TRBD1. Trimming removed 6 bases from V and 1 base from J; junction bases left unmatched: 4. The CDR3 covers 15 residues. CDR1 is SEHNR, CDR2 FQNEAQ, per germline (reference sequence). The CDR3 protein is CASSGDRGFNYGYTF. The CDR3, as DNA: TGTGCCAGCAGTGGGGACAGGGGGTTTAACTATGGCTACACCTTC.

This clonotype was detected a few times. The CDR3 DNA is TGCAGCCTCTGGGGTATGCACGACAATGAGCAGTTCTTC. Protein sequence: CSLWGMHDNEQFF. The chain combines TRBV29-1 with TRBJ2-1, with D uncertain. The CDR3 extends over 13 amino acids. CDR1 and CDR2 from the germline V gene are SQVTM and ANQGSEA. V gave up 8 bases and J gave up 5 bases, with 16 bases separating them.

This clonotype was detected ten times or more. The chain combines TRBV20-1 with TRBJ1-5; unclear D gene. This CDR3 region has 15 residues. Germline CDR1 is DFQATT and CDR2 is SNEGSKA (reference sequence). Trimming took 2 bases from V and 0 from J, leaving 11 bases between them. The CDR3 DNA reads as TGCAGTGCTAGACCCCCGGCCGGTAGCAATCAGCCCCAGCATTTT. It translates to CSARPPAGSNQPQHF.

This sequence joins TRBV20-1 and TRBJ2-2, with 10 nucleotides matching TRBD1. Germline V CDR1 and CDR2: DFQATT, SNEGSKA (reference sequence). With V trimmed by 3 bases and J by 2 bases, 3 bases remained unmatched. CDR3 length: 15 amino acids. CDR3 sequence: CSASRQGANTGELFF. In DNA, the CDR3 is TGCAGTGCTAGTCGACAGGGGGCTAACACCGGGGAGCTGTTTTTT.

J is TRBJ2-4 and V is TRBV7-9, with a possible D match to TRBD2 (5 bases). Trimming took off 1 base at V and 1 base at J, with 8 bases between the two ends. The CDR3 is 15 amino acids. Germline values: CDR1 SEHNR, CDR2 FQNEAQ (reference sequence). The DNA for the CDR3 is TGTGCCAGCAGCTTAGGGGCGGGTGCCAAAAACATTCAGTACTTC. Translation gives CASSLGAGAKNIQYF.